The clone carrying this T cell receptor beta chain was observed at least ten times. The antigen remains undetermined. This sample stems from a study of response to subunit inactivated influenza vaccine. This CDR3 has 11 residues. Germline V CDR1 and CDR2: MNHEY, SVGEGT. Trimming stripped 7 bases from V and 6 bases from J, with 7 bases between. Broader study findings: Few new T cells, the authors suggested, are recruited by each seasonal influenza vaccination.

TCRdb re-called the RT-PCR reads with MiXCR, one entry per CDR3 protein. Here the sample spans hundreds of thousands of distinct CDR3 sequences, less than 10% being singletons. The TCR originated in a man between 50 and 69 years old who received an inactivated influenza vaccine. This specimen consisted of PBMCs from blood, obtained roughly 24 months after vaccination. The rearrangement links TRBV6-2 or TRBV6-3 to TRBJ2-1; no clear D gene. CDR3 region: CASTDFNEQFF. CDR3 nucleotides: TGTGCCAGCACCGACTTCAATGAGCAGTTCTTC.